This T cell receptor (beta chain) stems from a study of memory CD4+ T cells and cytomegalovirus serostatus. Study overall: Donors were healthy Belgian adults, 10 or so CMV seropositive and fewer than 30 seronegative.

This CDR3 region has 14 residues. In germline, CDR1 is SGHAT, CDR2 FQNNGV. V was trimmed by 2 bases and J by 5 bases, leaving 9 bases between them. Only in-frame clones appear in the TCRdb table, and some are missing; sequencing was by immunoSEQ multiplex PCR. The sample lists about 75,000 clones; 60% to 80% were seen once. General observations from the study: About 40% of the roughly 150 known CMV-associated TCRbeta sequences appeared in CD4+ memory.

A note on this clone: Its antigen is currently unknown.

Single viable CD3+CD4+CD8-CD45RO+ cells were sorted as the memory CD4+ T cells. V and J are TRBV11-2 and TRBJ1-4, with D possibly matching TRBD1 (5 bases). The sequence derives from an adult in good health and CMV-seropositive. What was sequenced was memory CD4+ T cells from blood. CDR3 coding DNA: TGTGCCAGCAGCTTACAGGGAGGGAATGAAAAACTGTTTTTT. This codes for CASSLQGGNEKLFF.